This T cell receptor (beta chain) was profiled in a study of CD8 T cell repertoires and HIV-1 epitope variants. Assay used: immunoSEQ multiplex PCR; TCRdb lists only in-frame clones, some missing. The table lists about 95,000 clones, roughly four fifths of them singletons. Between the trimmed V and J ends, which lost 6 bases and 0 bases, there was a span of 9 bases. Germline V gives CDR1 MNHEY, CDR2 SVGAGI. The CDR3 is 13 residues long. This receptor was obtained from a male donor with HIV. The material sequenced was uncultured baseline CD8+ T cells from peripheral blood mononuclear cells (PBMCs). The genes are TRBV6-5 and TRBJ2-7; D assignment may be TRBD1 or TRBD2 (5 bases each). Here the CDR3 DNA reads TGTGCCAGCAGCCCGAGGGGCTCCTACGAGCAGTACTTC. Translating it yields CASSPRGSYEQYF.